Sequencing of this TCR beta chain was carried out in a study of cytomegalovirus exposure and HLA in healthy donors. This CDR3 comprises 14 residues. Looked up from germline, CDR1 is SNHLY and CDR2 is FYNNEI. V shed 6 bases and J 6 bases; nucleotides not matched to a gene: 4. The primer mix had 60 Vbeta and 13 Jbeta primers. The data were produced by immunoSEQ multiplex PCR, yet TCRdb's version contains in-frame clones alone and is incomplete. The sample has fewer than 150,000 clones, over 65% seen once; the top ten hold about 1.3%. General study findings and limits: The classifier, whose performance was assessed in both the original and validation cohorts, reportedly diagnosed cytomegalovirus status with high specificity and sensitivity. Presence/absence analyses assumed roughly uniform sequencing depth across donors, which may not hold.

On this clone itself: Its antigen is undetermined.

The receptor comes from a man in his fifties or sixties in good health and CMV-seronegative. The chain combines TRBV2 with TRBJ2-1; 11 bases are shared with TRBD2. Input material: PBMCs. The CDR3 DNA reads as TGTGCCAGCAGATATAGCGGGAGGGCCAATGAGCAGTTCTTC. Its protein is CASRYSGRANEQFF.